This TCR beta chain emerged from a study of T cell responses to AZD1222 COVID-19 vaccine. Study observations and caveats: Only 5 or 6 AZD1222 recipients tested seropositive at baseline. Spike-specific TCR depth and breadth grew after two AZD1222 doses. Dominant at 160-218 and 743-854, vaccine-associated CD4 TCRs also spanned spike. Most donors were white British, females outnumbered males, and clonal diversity was possibly underestimated.

The V gene lost 3 bases and the J gene lost 6 bases, with 12 bases spanning the gap. This CDR3 is built from 14 residues. Germline V gives CDR1 MDHEN, CDR2 SYDVKM. Data came from immunoSEQ multiplex PCR; TCRdb stores just in-frame clones and leaves some out. The repertoire has about 150,000 clones, about 90% of them found once; the top ten carry just over 9%. With respect to this clone: Its specificity is not known.

The starting material was peripheral blood, obtained 28 days after the second AZD1222 dose. This TCR was recovered from an adult who received the AZD1222 COVID-19 vaccine. The V and J genes are TRBV28 and TRBJ1-5, with D hard to call. Here the CDR3 DNA reads TGTGCCAGCAGTTTGTTGGGTGGCGGTCAGCCCCAGCATTTT. This sequence encodes CASSLLGGGQPQHF.